In this sample, the clone carrying this T cell receptor beta chain turned up a few times. Its antigen remains unknown. Healthy Caucasians, and only they, were the donors. This entry comes from a study of identical twins. Overall study findings and caveats: Modelling approaches yielded underestimates of out-of-frame TCR alpha sharing between monozygotic twins.

This CDR3 has 14 residues. In germline, CDR1 is DFQATT, CDR2 SNEGSKA (reference sequence). V lost 3 bases and J lost 0, with 11 bases in between. Template switching, a step in the protocol, added a universal primer site, and cDNA carried unique molecular identifiers. MiXCR was run by TCRdb on the 5' RACE reads, yielding one entry per CDR3 protein. The sample includes around 1.7 million distinct CDR3 sequences, less than 35% of them seen just once. Sequencing used cord blood. The rearrangement uses TRBV20-1 and TRBJ1-1; D is perhaps TRBD1 (6 bases). The TCR originated in a newborn girl in good health. The CDR3, as DNA: TGCAGTGCTAGTGGGGGGCCTTTGAACACTGAAGCTTTCTTT. Protein: CSASGGPLNTEAFF.